This T cell receptor (beta chain) is drawn from a study of early stage breast cancer tumors. Study summary: Most invasive tumors, twelve of 16, were ER+/PR+/HER2-. Samples were sequenced at roughly 10-fold average coverage. Whole-study results and caveats: Tumor and normal breast were distinguished via blood comparison in 14 of 16 patients.

Data came from immunoSEQ multiplex PCR; TCRdb stores just in-frame clones and leaves some out. The data hold some 6,000 clones, with just under 70% observed a single time. V was pared by 2 bases and J by 5 bases, with 15 bases between. The CDR3 is 15 amino acids. Looked up from germline, CDR1 is MNHNS and CDR2 is SASEGT. Tissue for this sample was collected 2-4 cm from the breast tumor. Of note for this clone: What it recognizes is unknown.

V and J are TRBV6-1 and TRBJ1-2; D is possibly TRBD1 (6 bases). The clonotype originates from a person between 55 and 69 years old with breast cancer. Sequenced material: normal breast tissue next to the tumor. CDR3 sequence reads: CASSETGQNIYGYTF. For the CDR3, the DNA is TGTGCCAGCAGTGAAACAGGGCAAAACATTTATGGCTACACCTTC.